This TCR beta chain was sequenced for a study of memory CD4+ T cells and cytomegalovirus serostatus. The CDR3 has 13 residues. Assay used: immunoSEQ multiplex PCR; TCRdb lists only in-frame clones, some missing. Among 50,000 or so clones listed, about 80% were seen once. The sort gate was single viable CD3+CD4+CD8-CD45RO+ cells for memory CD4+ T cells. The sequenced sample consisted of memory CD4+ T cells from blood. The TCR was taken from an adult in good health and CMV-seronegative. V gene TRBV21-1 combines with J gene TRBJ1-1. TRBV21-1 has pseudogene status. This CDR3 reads CASSKVGDTEAFF. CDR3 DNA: TGTGCCAGCAGCAAAGTAGGTGACACTGAAGCTTTCTTT.